Sequencing of this TCR beta chain was carried out in a study of blood T cells in healthy people across ages. Study-wide context: Template switching retrieved approximately one barcoded beta molecule for each two T cells.

Extractions gave at least 5.5 micrograms of total RNA per sample. Germline assignment: CDR1 SGHRS and CDR2 YFSETQ. J was trimmed by 3 bases and V by 4 bases; bases with no gene match: 8. The CDR3 has 16 residues. A second about 6 to 11 cycle PCR used barcoded and J-beta primers. From the 5' RACE reads, TCRdb called clonotypes with MiXCR, one entry per CDR3 protein. The sample yields approximately 1.5 million distinct CDR3 sequences, approximately 32% seen once. The chain employs TRBV5-1 and TRBJ2-1; 9 bases map to TRBD1. Input material: blood. The TCR was taken from a woman in her 30s in good health. Written as DNA, the CDR3 is TGCGCCAGCAGCGCAACCGGGACAGGGCGCTACAATGAGCAGTTCTTC. Protein: CASSATGTGRYNEQFF.